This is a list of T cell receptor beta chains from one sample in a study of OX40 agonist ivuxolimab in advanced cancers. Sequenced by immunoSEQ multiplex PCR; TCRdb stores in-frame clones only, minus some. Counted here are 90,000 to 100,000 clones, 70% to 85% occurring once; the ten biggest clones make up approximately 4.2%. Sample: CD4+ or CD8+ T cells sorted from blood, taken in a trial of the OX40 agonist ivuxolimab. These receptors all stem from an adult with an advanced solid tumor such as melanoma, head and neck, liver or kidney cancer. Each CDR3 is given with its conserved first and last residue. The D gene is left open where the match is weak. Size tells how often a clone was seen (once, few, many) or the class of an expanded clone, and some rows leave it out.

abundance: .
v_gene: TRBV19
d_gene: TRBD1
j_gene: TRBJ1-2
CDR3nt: TGTGCCAGTAGTATAGTGCAGGGGGCTAACTATGGCTACACCTTC
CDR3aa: CASSIVQGANYGYTF

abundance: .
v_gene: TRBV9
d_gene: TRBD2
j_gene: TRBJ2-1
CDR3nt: TGTGCCAGCAGCCGAACCGGGGGGGTAAGGTACAATGAGCAGTTCTTC
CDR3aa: CASSRTGGVRYNEQFF

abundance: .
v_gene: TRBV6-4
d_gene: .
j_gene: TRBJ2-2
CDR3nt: TGTGCCGAAGTCCTCCGGGGACCGAATACCTCAAACACCGGGGAGCTGTTTTTT
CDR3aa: CAEVLRGPNTSNTGELFF

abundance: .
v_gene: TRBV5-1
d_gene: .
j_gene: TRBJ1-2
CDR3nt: TGCGCCAGCAGCCCACCGGCAGGGGACTATGGCTACACCTTC
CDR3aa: CASSPPAGDYGYTF

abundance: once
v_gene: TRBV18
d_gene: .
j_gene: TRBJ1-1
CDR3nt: TGTGCCAGCTCACCACAGGGAATGAACACTGAAGCTTTCTTT
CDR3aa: CASSPQGMNTEAFF

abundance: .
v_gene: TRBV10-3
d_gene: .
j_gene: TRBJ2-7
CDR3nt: TGTGCCTTCGCAGGGGAGGCCAGCTACGAGCAGTACTTC
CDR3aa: CAFAGEASYEQYF

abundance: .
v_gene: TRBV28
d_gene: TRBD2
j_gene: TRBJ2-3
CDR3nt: TGTGCCAGCAGTTCACTGACTAGCGGGAGACTGATTGGGCAGTATTTT
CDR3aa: CASSSLTSGRLIGQYF

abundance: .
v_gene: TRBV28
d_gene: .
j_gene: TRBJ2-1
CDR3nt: TGTGCCAGCAGTTTTTGGTACAATGAGCAGTTCTTC
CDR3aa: CASSFWYNEQFF

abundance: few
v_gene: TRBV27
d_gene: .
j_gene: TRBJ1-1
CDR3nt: TGTGCCAGCAGTGGGAACCGGGGCGCCAAGGGGAACACTGAAGCTTTCTTT
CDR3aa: CASSGNRGAKGNTEAFF

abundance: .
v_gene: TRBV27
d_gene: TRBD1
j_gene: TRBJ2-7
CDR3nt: TGTGCCAGCAGGACAGGGTTCTACGAGCAGTACTTC
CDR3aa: CASRTGFYEQYF

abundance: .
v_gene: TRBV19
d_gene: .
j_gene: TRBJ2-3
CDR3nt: TGTGCCAGTAGTATCTGGGGAGTTAGCACAGATACGCAGTATTTT
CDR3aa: CASSIWGVSTDTQYF

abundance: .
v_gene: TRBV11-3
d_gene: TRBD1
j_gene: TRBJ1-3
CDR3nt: TGTGCCAGCAGTAACAGGGGTCCCGGAAACACCATATATTTT
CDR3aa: CASSNRGPGNTIYF

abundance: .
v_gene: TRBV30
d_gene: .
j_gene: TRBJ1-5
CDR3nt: TGTGCCTGGAGTGCCAAACAGGGCTTTAGCAATCAGCCCCAGCATTTT
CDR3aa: CAWSAKQGFSNQPQHF

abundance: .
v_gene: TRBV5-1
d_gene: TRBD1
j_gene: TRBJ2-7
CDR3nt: TGCGCCAGCAGCTTCCCGCTTACGGGACAGGGAGGCTACGAGCAGTACTTC
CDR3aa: CASSFPLTGQGGYEQYF

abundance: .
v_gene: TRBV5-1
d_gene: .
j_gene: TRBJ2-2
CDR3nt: TGCGCCAGCAGCCAGGAGAACACCGGGGAGCTGTTTTTT
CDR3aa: CASSQENTGELFF

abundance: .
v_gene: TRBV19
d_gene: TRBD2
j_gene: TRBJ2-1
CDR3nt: TGTGCCAGTACCGCGGGGGACTACAATGAGCAGTTCTTC
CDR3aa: CASTAGDYNEQFF

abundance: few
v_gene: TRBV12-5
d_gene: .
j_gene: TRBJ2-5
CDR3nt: TGTGCTAGTGGAAATTACCTCTGGACAGCCTTCCAAGAGACCCAGTACTTC
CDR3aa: CASGNYLWTAFQETQYF

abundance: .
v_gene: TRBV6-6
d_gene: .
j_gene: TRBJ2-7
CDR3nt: TGTGCCAGCAGATATACAGGGCTCACCTACGAGCAGTACTTC
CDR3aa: CASRYTGLTYEQYF

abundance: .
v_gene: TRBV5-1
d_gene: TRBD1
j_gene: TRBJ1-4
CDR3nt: TGCGCCAGCAGCTCCTGGACAGGACAGGAAAAACTGTTTTTT
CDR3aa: CASSSWTGQEKLFF

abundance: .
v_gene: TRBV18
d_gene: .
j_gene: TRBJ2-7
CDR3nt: TGTGCCAGCTCACCCGGCGCCTACGAGCAGTACTTC
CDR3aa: CASSPGAYEQYF

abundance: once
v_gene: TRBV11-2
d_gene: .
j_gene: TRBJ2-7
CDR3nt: TGTGCCAGCAGCCCCGCCCCCGACGGGCTGCCCCACGAGCAGTACTTC
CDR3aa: CASSPAPDGLPHEQYF

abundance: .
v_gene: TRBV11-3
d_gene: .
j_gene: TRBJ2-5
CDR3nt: TGTGCCAGCAGCCCCGTGAGAGGCCAAGAGACCCAGTACTTC
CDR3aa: CASSPVRGQETQYF

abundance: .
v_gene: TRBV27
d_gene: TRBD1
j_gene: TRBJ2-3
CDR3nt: TGTGCCAGCAGTTTTCTCCCAGGGGGCGCGTGGTGGGATACGCAGTATTTT
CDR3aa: CASSFLPGGAWWDTQYF

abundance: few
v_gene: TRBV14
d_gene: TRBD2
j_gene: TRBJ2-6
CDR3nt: TGTGCCAGCAGCCAAGATGCAGGGAGGGCTGGGGCCAACGTCCTGACTTTC
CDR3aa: CASSQDAGRAGANVLTF

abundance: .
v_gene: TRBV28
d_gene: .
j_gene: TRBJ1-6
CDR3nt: TGTGCCAGCAGTTCCGAGGGGGGTAATTCACCCCTCCACTTT
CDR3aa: CASSSEGGNSPLHF

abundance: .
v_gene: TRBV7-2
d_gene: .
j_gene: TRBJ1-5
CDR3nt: TGTGCCAGCAGCTTGGGGTCCTATAGCAATCAGCCCCAGCATTTT
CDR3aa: CASSLGSYSNQPQHF

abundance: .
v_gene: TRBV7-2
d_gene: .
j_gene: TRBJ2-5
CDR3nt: TGTGCCAGCAGCTTAGGATTAGCCCTCCACGAGACCCAGTACTTC
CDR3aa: CASSLGLALHETQYF

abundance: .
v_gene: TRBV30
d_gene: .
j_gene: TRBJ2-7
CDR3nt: TGTGCCTGGAGTGTGATACGCGAGCAGTACTTC
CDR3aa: CAWSVIREQYF

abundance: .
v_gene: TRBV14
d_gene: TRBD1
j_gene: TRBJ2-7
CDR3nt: TGTGCCAGCAGCCGGAACAGGGGATACGAGCAGTACTTC
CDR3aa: CASSRNRGYEQYF

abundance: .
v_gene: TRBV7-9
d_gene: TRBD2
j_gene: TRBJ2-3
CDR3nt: TGTGCCAGCAGCTCATTAGCGGGAGGTATAGATACGCAGTATTTT
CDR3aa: CASSSLAGGIDTQYF

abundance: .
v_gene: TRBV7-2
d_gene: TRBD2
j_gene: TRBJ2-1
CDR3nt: TGTGCCAGCAGCTCCCGACGGGAGGGCCGAGGCAATGAGCAGTTCTTC
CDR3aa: CASSSRREGRGNEQFF

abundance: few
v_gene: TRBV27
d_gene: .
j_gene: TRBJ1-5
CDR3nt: TGTGCCAGCAGTTTTGCAGGCCCTAATCAGCCCCAGCATTTT
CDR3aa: CASSFAGPNQPQHF

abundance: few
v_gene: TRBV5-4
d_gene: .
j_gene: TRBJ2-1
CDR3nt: TGTGCCAGCAGCCGACGGGGCGATGAGCAGTTCTTC
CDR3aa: CASSRRGDEQFF

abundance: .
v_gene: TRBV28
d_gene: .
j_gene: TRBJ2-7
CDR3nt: TGTGCCAGCAGTTTACTCCAATCCGGGTACGAGCAGTACTTC
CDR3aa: CASSLLQSGYEQYF

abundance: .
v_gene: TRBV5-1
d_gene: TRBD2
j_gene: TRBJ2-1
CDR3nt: TGCGCCAGCAGCCCCCGGACGGGAGGGCCTTATGAGCAGTTCTTC
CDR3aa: CASSPRTGGPYEQFF

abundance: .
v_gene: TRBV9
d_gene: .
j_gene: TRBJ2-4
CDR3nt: TGTGCCAGCAGCGTAGGCACAGAGATAGCCAAAAACATTCAGTACTTC
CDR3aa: CASSVGTEIAKNIQYF

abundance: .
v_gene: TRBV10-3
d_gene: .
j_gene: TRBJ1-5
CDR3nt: TGTGCCATTTCCAGGGAGGGCAATCAGCCCCAGCATTTT
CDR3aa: CAISREGNQPQHF

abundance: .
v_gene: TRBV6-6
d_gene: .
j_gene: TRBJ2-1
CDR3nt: TGTGCCAGCAGAGTTATAGGGGATGAGCAGTTCTTC
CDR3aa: CASRVIGDEQFF

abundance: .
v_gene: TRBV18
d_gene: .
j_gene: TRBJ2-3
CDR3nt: TGTGCCAGCTCACCTCCGTACGCGACAGATACGCAGTATTTT
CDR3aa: CASSPPYATDTQYF

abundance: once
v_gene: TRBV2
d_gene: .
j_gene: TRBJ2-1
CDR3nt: TGTGCCAGCACAGGGACAAGCTCCTACAATGAGCAGTTCTTC
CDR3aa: CASTGTSSYNEQFF

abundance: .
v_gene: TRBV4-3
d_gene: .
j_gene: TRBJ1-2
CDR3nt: TGCGCCAGCAGCCTGTCCCACTCTAACTATGGCTACACCTTC
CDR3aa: CASSLSHSNYGYTF

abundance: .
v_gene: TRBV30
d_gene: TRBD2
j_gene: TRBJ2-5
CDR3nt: TGTGCCTGGAAGAGGGGACGGGACTACCAGAGGATTGAGACCCAGTACTTC
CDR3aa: CAWKRGRDYQRIETQYF